These T cell receptor beta chains were read from a single sample in a study of CD8+CD57+ T cells in acquired aplastic anemia. TCRdb reanalysed the reads using MiXCR and keeps one entry per CDR3 protein. The sample gives fewer than 70,000 distinct CDR3 sequences, around 50% of which show up once; approximately 8.6% is in the top ten. Sequenced sample: sorted CD4+, CD8+, or CD8+CD57+ T cells (not recorded which) from PBMCs. These receptors came from a human donor in good health, serving as a control. Each CDR3 is given with its conserved first and last residue. The D gene is left open where the match is weak. Clone size is shown for a subset of rows, as once, few, many or a class of expanded clone.

d_call j_call v_call clone_size cdr3_aa cdr3_nt
TRBD1 TRBJ2-2 TRBV24-1 many CATQTGYTGELFF TGTGCCACCCAGACAGGGTACACCGGGGAGCTGTTTTTT
TRBD1 TRBJ2-7 TRBV2 - CASSPGQGTEQYF TGTGCCAGCAGTCCGGGACAGGGAACTGAGCAGTACTTC
- TRBJ2-7 TRBV10-1 - CASSESSSYEQYF TGCGCCAGCAGTGAGTCGTCGTCCTACGAGCAGTACTTC
- TRBJ1-2 TRBV19 medium-sized CASRGLIGPSYGYTF TGTGCCAGTAGGGGGCTTATCGGGCCCTCCTATGGCTACACCTTC
- TRBJ1-6 TRBV7-2 - CASSVQGWDSPLHF TGTGCCAGCAGCGTACAGGGTTGGGATTCACCCCTCCACTTT
- TRBJ1-1 TRBV12-3/TRBV12-4 many CASSSRYPAFF TGTGCCAGCAGTTCGAGATACCCGGCTTTCTTT
- TRBJ2-5 TRBV9 few CASSGQETQYF TGTGCCAGCAGCGGACAAGAGACCCAGTACTTC
TRBD1 TRBJ1-2 TRBV5-1 many CASSQDRVDTGYTF TGCGCCAGCAGCCAAGACAGGGTGGATACGGGCTACACCTTC
- TRBJ2-7 TRBV13 - CASSREGGLRQYF TGTGCCAGCAGCCGAGAGGGTGGGCTGAGGCAGTACTTC
- TRBJ2-1 TRBV19 - CASRIHYRYVLDEQFF TGTGCCAGTAGGATACATTATAGGTATGTCCTCGATGAGCAGTTCTTC
- TRBJ2-5 TRBV6-4 many CASSATSRETQYF TGTGCCAGCAGTGCAACGTCAAGGGAGACCCAGTACTTC
- TRBJ2-1 TRBV6-1 - CASSEVRGALSYNEQFF TGTGCCAGCAGTGAAGTTAGGGGGGCCCTCTCCTACAATGAGCAGTTCTTC
TRBD1 TRBJ1-5 TRBV7-6 - CASSWDRDQPQHF TGTGCCAGCAGTTGGGACAGGGATCAGCCCCAGCATTTT
TRBD1 TRBJ2-3 TRBV15 - CATSRIGQGVDTQYF TGTGCCACCAGCAGAATTGGACAGGGGGTTGATACGCAGTATTTT
- TRBJ1-1 TRBV19 - CASSIQQGVTEAFF TGTGCCAGTAGTATACAACAGGGTGTAACTGAAGCTTTCTTT
- TRBJ2-7 TRBV10-3 few CATGGLEVDEQYF TGTGCCACCGGTGGGCTAGAGGTCGACGAGCAGTACTTC
- TRBJ2-5 TRBV5-4 many CASSLGRETQYF TGTGCCAGCAGCTTGGGTCGCGAGACCCAGTACTTC
- TRBJ2-3 TRBV7-3 - CASSLYAVNTQYF TGTGCCAGCAGCTTATACGCAGTGAATACGCAGTATTTT
TRBD1 TRBJ1-2 TRBV19 - CASSSLGGQRKSANYGYTF TGTGCCAGTAGTTCGTTAGGGGGACAGAGGAAAAGTGCGAACTATGGCTACACCTTC
- TRBJ1-5 TRBV27 many CASWGNSNQPQHF TGTGCCAGCTGGGGAAATAGCAATCAGCCCCAGCATTTT
- TRBJ1-5 TRBV2 - CASSAQDNQPQHF TGTGCCAGCAGTGCCCAAGACAATCAGCCCCAGCATTTT
- TRBJ1-1 TRBV29-1 - CSVERPNTEAFF TGCAGCGTTGAACGGCCGAACACTGAAGCTTTCTTT
- TRBJ1-2 TRBV25-1 - CASSRTGSLYGYTF TGTGCCAGCAGCCGGACGGGATCGCTCTATGGCTACACCTTC
TRBD2 TRBJ2-1 TRBV9 - CASSPRTSGSYSGQFF TGTGCCAGCAGCCCCCGGACTAGCGGGTCCTACAGTGGGCAGTTCTTC
- TRBJ2-1 TRBV6-5 many CASSSARFSYNEQFF TGTGCCAGCAGTTCCGCCCGGTTCTCCTACAATGAGCAGTTCTTC
- TRBJ2-1 TRBV7-3 many CASSLLGGGIYNEQFF TGTGCCAGCAGCTTATTAGGGGGGGGAATCTACAATGAGCAGTTCTTC
- TRBJ2-7 TRBV29-1 - CSVGVSEQYF TGCAGCGTTGGTGTCAGCGAGCAGTACTTC
TRBD2 TRBJ2-7 TRBV25-1 - CASSGRGGTTENYEQYF TGTGCCAGCAGTGGGCGGGGGGGCACCACCGAGAACTACGAGCAGTACTTC
- TRBJ1-2 TRBV9 - CASSGRENYGYTF TGTGCCAGCAGCGGCAGGGAGAACTATGGCTACACCTTC
TRBD1 TRBJ2-7 TRBV18 many CASSGTDSYEQYF TGTGCCAGCTCGGGGACAGATTCCTACGAGCAGTACTTC
- TRBJ1-2 TRBV24-1 - CATSDLRTVTNYGYTF TGTGCCACCAGTGATCTTCGAACAGTCACTAACTATGGCTACACCTTC
- TRBJ2-7 TRBV11-2 many CASSLGGSEQYF TGTGCCAGCAGCTTAGGAGGAAGCGAGCAGTACTTC
TRBD2 TRBJ2-7 TRBV10-3 - CAISESLFAGGFYEQYF TGTGCCATCAGTGAGTCACTTTTCGCGGGAGGGTTCTACGAGCAGTACTTC
- TRBJ2-3 TRBV19 many CASRTGFWADTQYF TGTGCCAGCCGTACAGGGTTTTGGGCAGATACGCAGTATTTT
TRBD1 TRBJ2-3 TRBV20-1 many CSARGYVWTGTGFTDTQYF TGCAGTGCTAGAGGATACGTTTGGACCGGGACAGGCTTCACAGATACGCAGTATTTT
- TRBJ2-3 TRBV6-2/TRBV6-3 many CASSYSETDTQYF TGTGCCAGCAGTTACTCGGAGACAGATACGCAGTATTTT
TRBD2 TRBJ2-7 TRBV10-3 - CASSLRGVEQYF TGTGCCAGCAGTTTACGGGGGGTCGAGCAGTACTTC
TRBD1 TRBJ1-5 TRBV19 once CASSSDRGTLGAQHF TGTGCCAGTAGTTCGGACAGGGGAACCCTGGGGGCCCAGCATTTT
- TRBJ1-5 TRBV15 once CATSRGGTGNQPQHF TGTGCCACCAGCAGAGGAGGGACTGGCAATCAGCCCCAGCATTTT
TRBD1 TRBJ1-1 TRBV7-8 many CASSSGTGVVLTEAFF TGTGCCAGCAGCTCCGGGACAGGGGTGGTTTTGACTGAAGCTTTCTTT
TRBD1 TRBJ1-2 TRBV6-2/TRBV6-3 many CASSYSATGALVNGYTF TGTGCCAGCAGTTACTCAGCGACAGGGGCCCTGGTTAATGGCTACACCTTC
- TRBJ1-4 TRBV30 many CAWSGTGTNEKLFF TGTGCCTGGAGTGGAACAGGGACGAATGAAAAACTGTTTTTT
- TRBJ1-6 TRBV20-1 - CSARDSGAISYNSPLHF TGCAGTGCTAGAGATTCAGGGGCCATCTCCTATAATTCACCCCTCCATTTT
TRBD1 TRBJ2-7 TRBV29-1 - CSVVRQGAYAYEQYF TGCAGCGTTGTCAGGCAGGGGGCTTATGCCTACGAGCAGTACTTC
- TRBJ1-2 TRBV2 medium-sized CASSAGEGLYGYTF TGTGCCAGCAGTGCGGGCGAGGGCCTCTATGGCTACACCTTC
TRBD1 TRBJ2-7 TRBV7-9 - CASSPPGQVPYEQYF TGTGCCAGCAGCCCCCCCGGACAGGTACCCTACGAGCAGTACTTC
- TRBJ2-7 TRBV2 - CASRPGGPSSYEQYF TGTGCCAGCAGACCCGGGGGCCCTAGCTCCTACGAGCAGTACTTC
- TRBJ1-1 TRBV4-1 many CASSQVSGMHNEAFF TGCGCCAGCAGCCAAGTGAGCGGTATGCACAACGAAGCTTTCTTT
- TRBJ1-2 TRBV15 - CATSRDRYGYTF TGTGCCACCAGCAGAGATAGATATGGCTACACCTTC